A selection of T cell receptor beta chains follows, all from one sample in a study of cytomegalovirus exposure and HLA in healthy donors. This table comes from immunoSEQ multiplex PCR, and its TCRdb copy is limited to in-frame clones, with some not included. In total, the table holds tens of thousands of clones. Sequences were obtained from PBMCs. All receptors come from a man aged 18-30 years in good health and CMV-seropositive. Each CDR3 is given with its conserved first and last residue. The D gene is left open where the match is weak.

j_call d_call v_call cdr3_aa cdr3_nt
TRBJ1-5 TRBD1 TRBV28 CASSFGDRVDQPQHF TGTGCCAGCAGTTTCGGGGACAGGGTAGATCAGCCCCAGCATTTT
TRBJ2-3 NA TRBV28 CASSWPRDTQYF TGTGCCAGCAGTTGGCCCAGGGATACGCAGTATTTT
TRBJ2-5 NA TRBV5-6 CASSLGDPRGETQYF TGTGCCAGCAGCTTGGGCGACCCCCGAGGAGAGACCCAGTACTTC
TRBJ2-6 NA TRBV30 CAWSSLAAGGSGANVLTF TGTGCCTGGAGTTCCCTGGCCGCGGGCGGCTCTGGGGCCAACGTCCTGACTTTC
TRBJ2-3 TRBD1 TRBV5-1 CASSQDRALASTDTQYF TGCGCCAGCAGCCAGGACAGGGCCTTAGCTAGCACAGATACGCAGTATTTT
TRBJ2-7 NA TRBV21-1 CASSKPSRVYEQYF TGTGCCAGCAGCAAACCTTCTCGGGTTTACGAGCAGTACTTC
TRBJ2-7 NA TRBV5-4 CASGDLHEQYF TGTGCCAGCGGAGATCTCCACGAGCAGTACTTC
TRBJ2-5 TRBD1 TRBV7-3 CASSFDRGQETQYF TGTGCCAGCAGCTTCGACAGGGGGCAGGAGACCCAGTACTTC
TRBJ2-2 NA TRBV11-1 CASSLHSSLDINTGELFF TGTGCCAGCAGCTTACACTCAAGCCTGGACATAAACACCGGGGAGCTGTTTTTT
TRBJ2-5 TRBD1 TRBV7-8 CASSLGTDETQYF TGTGCCAGCAGCTTGGGGACAGACGAGACCCAGTACTTC
TRBJ1-1 NA TRBV7-8 CASSQLGRIGTEAFF TGTGCCAGCAGCCAATTGGGCAGGATCGGCACTGAAGCTTTCTTT
TRBJ2-2 NA TRBV7-3 CASSLNIYTGELFF TGTGCCAGCAGCTTAAACATTTACACCGGGGAGCTGTTTTTT
TRBJ2-3 NA TRBV6-5 CASSYSEVSTDTQYF TGTGCCAGCAGTTACTCGGAGGTTAGCACAGATACGCAGTATTTT
TRBJ2-4 NA TRBV9 CATGRLHAKNIQYF TGTGCCACGGGAAGACTACATGCCAAAAACATTCAGTACTTC
TRBJ2-5 NA TRBV7-2 CASSLATSGGQETQYF TGTGCCAGCAGCTTAGCAACTAGTGGAGGCCAAGAGACCCAGTACTTC
TRBJ2-3 NA TRBV19 CASSMGGASTDTQYF TGTGCCAGTAGTATGGGCGGGGCTAGCACAGATACGCAGTATTTT
TRBJ1-1 TRBD1 TRBV2 CASPTGGSEAFF TGTGCCAGCCCGACAGGGGGATCTGAAGCTTTCTTT
TRBJ2-7 TRBD2 TRBV5-1 CASSLVGRSDEQYF TGCGCCAGCAGCTTGGTCGGGAGGAGCGACGAGCAGTACTTC
TRBJ2-3 TRBD2 TRBV30 CAWMKFRGRGLADTQYF TGTGCCTGGATGAAGTTTCGCGGGAGAGGTTTGGCAGATACGCAGTATTTT
TRBJ1-2 NA TRBV19 CASSIDEFGYYGYTF TGTGCCAGTAGTATAGATGAGTTTGGTTACTATGGCTACACCTTC
TRBJ2-5 NA TRBV19 CASSIQINQETQYF TGTGCCAGTAGTATACAGATCAATCAAGAGACCCAGTACTTC
TRBJ1-2 NA TRBV13 CASSLATNYGYTF TGTGCCAGCAGCTTAGCCACTAACTATGGCTACACCTTC
TRBJ1-1 TRBD1 TRBV30 CAWSAHRGIEGTEAFF TGTGCCTGGAGTGCCCACAGGGGGATCGAGGGGACTGAAGCTTTCTTT
TRBJ2-7 TRBD1 TRBV12-5 CASGLSTGVGEQYF TGTGCTAGTGGCCTCTCAACAGGGGTGGGCGAGCAGTACTTC
TRBJ2-3 NA TRBV9 CASSVYGSTGGDTQYF TGTGCCAGCAGCGTATATGGTTCGACAGGAGGAGATACGCAGTATTTT
TRBJ2-1 TRBD2 TRBV27 CASSFLSGRAVSSYNEQFF TGTGCCAGCAGTTTCCTTAGCGGGAGGGCCGTGAGCTCCTACAATGAGCAGTTCTTC
TRBJ1-2 NA TRBV30 CAWSEQAAYGYTF TGTGCCTGGAGTGAGCAGGCTGCCTATGGCTACACCTTC
TRBJ2-1 TRBD2 TRBV6-4 CASSDSAGGYNEQFF TGTGCCAGCAGTGACTCGGCGGGAGGGTACAATGAGCAGTTCTTC
TRBJ2-3 NA TRBV5-8 CASSDQTDTQYF TGTGCCAGCAGCGATCAGACAGATACGCAGTATTTT
TRBJ2-2 NA TRBV5-1 CASSLRPDKNTGELFF TGCGCCAGCAGCTTACGGCCGGACAAAAACACCGGGGAGCTGTTTTTT
TRBJ2-2 NA TRBV2 CASSEQGKAGELFF TGTGCCAGCAGTGAACAGGGAAAGGCCGGGGAGCTGTTTTTT
TRBJ2-3 TRBD2 TRBV4-2 CASSPGGLAGGRTDTQYF TGTGCCAGCAGCCCGGGGGGACTAGCGGGAGGTCGCACAGATACGCAGTATTTT
TRBJ1-5 TRBD1 TRBV19 CASTLRDRNQPQHF TGTGCCAGTACCCTCCGGGACAGAAATCAGCCCCAGCATTTT
TRBJ1-5 NA TRBV7-8 CASSTSTGRNQPQHF TGTGCCAGCAGCACGTCTACAGGGCGGAATCAGCCCCAGCATTTT
TRBJ1-4 NA TRBV5-8 CASTRGEAAANEKLFF TGTGCCAGCACCCGAGGGGAGGCGGCAGCTAATGAAAAACTGTTTTTT
TRBJ2-7 TRBD1 TRBV5-1 CASSWGTGQDEQYF TGCGCCAGCAGCTGGGGGACAGGGCAGGACGAGCAGTACTTC